A selection of T cell receptor beta chains follows, all from one sample in a study of CD8 T cells in Susac syndrome. TCRdb processed the immunoSEQ multiplex PCR reads anew with MiXCR; each CDR3 protein has one entry. Of around 190,000 distinct CDR3 sequences listed, approximately 95% are singletons. Material for sequencing was CD8+ T cells from PBMCs. The origin of the receptors is a human donor with multiple sclerosis. Both conserved end residues are part of each CDR3. The D gene is left open where the match is weak. Clone size, where shown, is once, few, many, or a class for clones that have expanded.

clone_size j_call d_call v_call cdr3_nt cdr3_aa
- TRBJ2-3 TRBD2 TRBV23-1 TGCGCCAGTACTAGCGGGCGCACAGATACGCAGTATTTT CASTSGRTDTQYF
- TRBJ2-7 TRBD2 TRBV4-1 TGCGCCAGCAGCCAAGAAGTCGGCGGGGGATCCTACGAGCAGTACTTC CASSQEVGGGSYEQYF
once TRBJ2-2 - TRBV7-9 TGTGCCTTACTCTCGGGAAGCTTAACCGGGGAGCTGTTTTTT CALLSGSLTGELFF
- TRBJ2-7 TRBD1 TRBV7-3 TGTGCCAGCAGCTTAAGACAGGGGACCTACGAGCAGTACTTC CASSLRQGTYEQYF
- TRBJ2-7 TRBD2 TRBV5-4 TGTGCCAGCAGCCAGGGACTAGCGGGGGACGAGCAGTACTTC CASSQGLAGDEQYF
- TRBJ1-1 - TRBV12-5 TGTGCTAGTGGGCCGCAGGGTCCCGCTGAAGCTTTCTTT CASGPQGPAEAFF
- TRBJ1-2 - TRBV20-1 TGCAGTGCTAGGGAGCTGAACTATGGCTACACCTTC CSARELNYGYTF
- TRBJ2-3 - TRBV27 TGTGCCAGCGCTTACGGAGTACGAGATACGCAGTATTTT CASAYGVRDTQYF
- TRBJ2-2 TRBD2 TRBV2 TGTGCCAGCAGTGAAAGTAGGCCCGGGAGGGACACCGGGGAGCTGTTTTTT CASSESRPGRDTGELFF
- TRBJ2-2 TRBD2 TRBV3-1 TGTGCCAGCAGCCTGGGACTAGCGGGGCCCGGGGAGCTGTTTTTT CASSLGLAGPGELFF